The 15 T cell receptor beta chains in this list originate from one sample, sequenced in a study of T-cell memory formation after mild COVID-19. TCRdb itself ran the 5' RACE reads through MiXCR, one entry per CDR3 protein. The data contain 300,000 to 350,000 distinct CDR3 sequences, roughly 15% of them singletons. The sequenced material came from PBMCs or a T cell subset sorted from them (not recorded which). These receptors all come from a man younger than 35 who had mild COVID-19 (a few samples of this study predate the infection). Cell type and time point are not known.

This clonotype was counted between two and nine times. The chain has TRBV7-6 and TRBJ2-6; D possibly corresponds to TRBD2 (5 bases). The germline CDR1 and CDR2 sequences are SGHVS and FNYEAQ. V was clipped by 4 bases and J by 1 base, with 11 bases between them. The CDR3 runs 16 residues. The CDR3 DNA sequence: TGTGCCAGCAGCTCTGGGCCGGGGTCTGGGGCCAACGTCCTGACTTTC. This gives the protein CASSSGPGSGANVLTF.

This clonotype was counted only a few times. V usage is TRBV11-2 and J usage is TRBJ2-2; 7 nucleotides align to TRBD2. Trimming took 3 bases from V and 5 from J; bases not matched to a gene: 6. Germline CDR1 SGHAT, CDR2 FQNNGV. The CDR3 covers 15 residues. The CDR3 DNA reads as TGTGCCAGCAGCTTTAGATCGGGGGGAACCGGGGAGCTGTTTTTT. Protein product: CASSFRSGGTGELFF.

V gene TRBV14 combines with J gene TRBJ1-1; D is possibly TRBD1 (6 bases). With 1 base removed from V and 11 bases from J, the gap between germline ends came to 14 bases. Germline CDR1 is SGHDN and CDR2 is FVKESK. This CDR3 is built from 13 residues. Here the CDR3 DNA reads TGTGCCAGCAGCCAAGCAGGGGCCCGGAGGGCTTTCTTT. This gives the protein CASSQAGARRAFF.

V usage is TRBV4-2 and J usage is TRBJ1-1; a weak D match, TRBD1 (6 bases). Germline CDR1 reads LGHNA; CDR2 reads YNFKEQ. The CDR3 loop spans 14 amino acids. V lost 4 bases and J 3 bases, leaving 12 bases between the germline ends. CDR3 protein: CASSPLQGYTEAFF. The CDR3 nucleotides read TGTGCCAGCAGCCCGTTACAGGGATACACTGAAGCTTTCTTT.

The chain employs TRBV7-2 and TRBJ1-6; perhaps TRBD1 as D (6 bases). The length of the CDR3 is 14 residues. CDR1 is SGHTA and CDR2 is FQGNSA in the germline V gene. Trimming removed 5 bases at V and 12 bases at J, with 17 bases between. The CDR3 spells CASSPGGRAEPLHF. CDR3 nucleotide sequence: TGTGCCAGCAGCCCTGGGGGCAGGGCAGAACCCCTCCACTTT.

The rearrangement joins TRBV30 to TRBJ2-5, with D possibly TRBD1 on 7 matching bases. V dropped 4 bases and J dropped 7 bases, with 22 bases sitting between them. CDR3 length equals 15 residues. Germline V CDR1 and CDR2: GTSNPN, SVGIG (reference sequence). CDR3 sequence (DNA): TGTGCCTGGACCTCAGGCGGGCCAGGGGGAGGGACCCAGTACTTC. Residues: CAWTSGGPGGGTQYF.

V gene TRBV20-1 combines with J gene TRBJ2-7; 15 nucleotides agree with TRBD2. The CDR3 has 15 residues. Germline CDR1 DFQATT, CDR2 SNEGSKA (reference sequence). The V segment lost 7 bases and the J segment 6 bases; nucleotides outside the gene matches: 10. The chain's CDR3 is CSVTGLAGGVGEQYF. DNA for the CDR3: TGCAGTGTTACGGGACTAGCGGGGGGAGTTGGCGAGCAGTACTTC.

The V call is TRBV4-3, the J call TRBJ1-3; D ambiguous. Looked up from germline, CDR1 is LGHNA and CDR2 is YSLEER. The CDR3 extends over 15 amino acids. Trimming shortened V by 3 bases and J by 4 bases, and 13 bases separated the two germline ends. CDR3: CASSQLRSSGNTIYF. For the CDR3, the DNA is TGCGCCAGCAGCCAGCTGCGCAGTTCCGGAAACACCATATATTTT.

The V call is TRBV6-2 or TRBV6-3, the J call TRBJ1-4; the match to TRBD1 covers 7 bases. Trimming took 2 bases from V and 8 from J; bases not matched to a gene: 8. Germline CDR1 and CDR2: MNHEY and SVGEGT. The length of the CDR3 is 15 residues. For the CDR3, the DNA is TGTGCCAGCAGTTACGTTCGACAGGGAGAAGAAAAACTGTTTTTT. Amino acid sequence: CASSYVRQGEEKLFF.

A few counts support this clonotype. The chain combines TRBV3-1 with TRBJ1-3; D uncertain. The CDR3 consists of 12 residues. V dropped 5 bases and J dropped 3 bases, with 5 bases sitting between them. The germline gives CDR1 LGHDT, CDR2 YNNKEL (reference sequence). CDR3 region: CASSWNGNTIYF. The DNA of the CDR3 is TGTGCCAGCAGCTGGAATGGAAACACCATATATTTT.

This clonotype was found a few times. CDR3: CASSWGEKLFF. The CDR3 nucleotides are TGTGCCAGCAGCTGGGGAGAAAAACTGTTTTTT. This chain links TRBV7-9 with TRBJ1-4; D remains ambiguous. Germline CDR1 SEHNR, CDR2 FQNEAQ (reference sequence). V was trimmed by 4 bases and J by 8 bases, leaving 5 bases between them. The CDR3 has 11 residues.

The chain has TRBV7-9 and TRBJ1-2; D is uncertain. V was cut by 3 bases and J by 2 bases, with 10 bases left in between. The V gene's germline CDR1 is SEHNR and CDR2 FQNEAQ (reference sequence). This CDR3 spans 14 amino acids. DNA for the CDR3: TGTGCCAGCAGCTTGTTAGGGTCCAACTATGGCTACACCTTC. Its protein is CASSLLGSNYGYTF.

The chain has TRBV20-1 and TRBJ2-3; TRBD2 aligns across 12 bases. With 6 bases clipped from V and 5 bases from J, the junction kept 9 bases outside the gene matches. The CDR3 is made up of 15 amino acids. Germline CDR1 reads DFQATT; CDR2 reads SNEGSKA (reference sequence). The CDR3 DNA follows: TGCAGTGCCATCCCTAGCGGGGGGGCCCAAGATACGCAGTATTTT. Its translation is CSAIPSGGAQDTQYF.

This chain joins TRBV20-1 and TRBJ2-1, with TRBD2 matching over 14 bases. The CDR3 contains 18 residues. Germline V gene sequence: CDR1 DFQATT, CDR2 SNEGSKA (reference sequence). V lost 4 bases, J lost 0 bases, and 8 bases stayed unmatched. In DNA, the CDR3 is TGCAGTGCTATCGGACTAGCGGGGGGCATTATCTCCTACAATGAGCAGTTCTTC. Translated: CSAIGLAGGIISYNEQFF.

The genes are TRBV28 and TRBJ2-3; 11 bases map to TRBD2. The CDR3 is 15 amino acids. CDR1 and CDR2 from the germline V gene are MDHEN and SYDVKM. J lost 2 bases, V lost 9 bases, and 7 bases had no gene match. CDR3 nucleotides: TGTGCCAGGAGTACGACTAGCGGGGTCACAGATACGCAGTATTTT. This codes for CARSTTSGVTDTQYF.